The sequence of this T cell receptor (beta chain) was determined in a study of cytomegalovirus exposure and HLA in healthy donors. PCR was performed using 60 Vbeta and 13 Jbeta primers. This table comes from immunoSEQ multiplex PCR, and its TCRdb copy is limited to in-frame clones, with some not included. The sample shows 150,000 to 200,000 clones, 76% of them seen only once. Of note for this clone: Its specificity is not known.

Unrecorded immune exposure was likely among donors, who were nominally healthy when sampled. Whole-study findings and limits: In a later analysis, CMV-associated beta chains were mostly HLA-associated, it appeared. In a later analysis, HLA-associated TCR beta chains were more clonally expanded than equally common others.

The sequencing sample was made of PBMCs. The sequence was obtained from a male donor in good health and CMV-seronegative.

The CDR3 loop reads CASSTGQGASYEQYF. The CDR3 nucleotides are TGTGCCAGCAGTACAGGACAGGGCGCCTCCTACGAGCAGTACTTC. This chain connects TRBV2 to TRBJ2-7; 8 bases are a match to TRBD1. V was clipped by 5 bases and J by 0 bases; unmatched bases: 6. This CDR3 is 15 amino acids long. The germline V gene has CDR1 SNHLY and CDR2 FYNNEI.